The next 30 T cell receptor beta chains were all read from a single sample in a study of CXCR3-negative and CXCR3-positive naive CD8 T cells. Through 5' RACE with UMI labels, the TRB cDNA libraries were prepared. TCRdb reprocessed the 5' RACE reads, with one entry per CDR3 protein and no DNA. This repertoire includes about 130,000 distinct CDR3 sequences. Sequencing used naive CXCR3- CD8+ T cells from blood. Described subset: CD45RO-CCR7+CD27+CD95- naive CD8+ T cells lacking CXCR3 (TNR3-). The receptors derive from a human donor in good health. Some clones in this sample may be carry-over from other donors' samples.

The chain has TRBV20-1 and TRBJ2-7. CDR1 is DFQATT, CDR2 SNEGSKA, per germline (reference sequence). This CDR3 has 15 amino acids. CDR3 loop: CSARDSLGDYYEQYF.

This chain uses TRBV5-1 with TRBJ2-2; TCRdb indicates TRBD1, and absent DNA this call remains unverified. CDR1 is SGHRS and CDR2 is YFSETQ in the germline V gene. The CDR3 runs 16 residues. Here the CDR3 reads CASSLAGTGSSGELFF. Complete variable domain (other parts from reference TRBV5-1 and TRBJ2-2): KAGVTQTPRYLIKTRGQQVTLSCSPISGHRSVSWYQQTPGQGLQFLFEYFSETQRNKGNFPGRFSGRQFSNSRSEMNVSTLELGDSALYLCASSLAGTGSSGELFFGEGSRLTVL.

The chain combines TRBV28 with TRBJ2-7; the D gene TCRdb calls, TRBD2, cannot be checked with no DNA. Germline loops: CDR1 MDHEN, CDR2 SYDVKM. CDR3 length: 13 amino acids. The chain's CDR3 is CASNGLAGDEQYF.

The chain links TRBV29-1 to TRBJ2-2; the D gene TCRdb calls, TRBD1, cannot be checked with no DNA. Per the germline V gene, CDR1 is SQVTM and CDR2 is ANQGSEA. The CDR3 contains 15 residues. This chain's CDR3 is CSVVGRGSNTGELFF.

The chain uses TRBV7-9 and TRBJ1-1; the D call of TRBD1 rests on TCRdb alone, since no DNA is present to check it. The CDR3 extends over 13 amino acids. Germline loops: CDR1 SEHNR, CDR2 FQNEAQ (reference sequence). The CDR3: CASSWGAVTEAFF.

The chain is built from TRBV7-6 and TRBJ2-7; the TRBD1 assignment by TCRdb is unverifiable without DNA. Germline V gene data show CDR1 as SGHVS and CDR2 as FNYEAQ. The CDR3 sequence is 15 residues long. The CDR3 sequence is CASSLGQGPSYEQYF.

The chain is built from TRBV27 and TRBJ2-3; with no DNA, the TCRdb D assignment of TRBD1 cannot be verified. This CDR3 has 15 residues. CDR1 is MNHEY, CDR2 SMNVEV, per germline (reference sequence). The CDR3 is CASSPHERWGDTQYF.

V gene TRBV9 combines with J gene TRBJ1-6; TCRdb lists TRBD1, though no DNA is available to test this call. The germline V gene has CDR1 SGDLS and CDR2 YYNGEE. This CDR3 spans 16 amino acids. The CDR3 sequence is CASSWTGSPYNSPLHF.

This chain connects TRBV7-8 to TRBJ2-7; TCRdb proposes TRBD1, but this gene call is untestable without DNA. CDR1 is SGHVS and CDR2 is FQNEAQ in the germline V gene. CDR3 size: 14 residues. The CDR3 is CASSLGNRVREQYF.

This chain links TRBV29-1 with TRBJ1-2. The CDR3 has 12 amino acids. Germline loops: CDR1 SQVTM, CDR2 ANQGSEA. The CDR3 region is CSVGEGPYGYTF.

The CDR3: CASSLPASSYNEQFF. V is TRBV7-2 and J is TRBJ2-1. The V gene's germline CDR1 is SGHTA and CDR2 FQGNSA. This CDR3 contains 15 residues.

The rearrangement links TRBV28 to TRBJ2-2; no DNA is available, so the TRBD1 call from TCRdb remains unchecked. The CDR3 has 17 amino acids. Germline V gene lookup returns CDR1 MDHEN and CDR2 SYDVKM. This chain's CDR3 is CAGSPDWGVGRAGELFF.

CDR3 residues: CASLYKSNTEAFF. The V call is TRBV7-9, the J call TRBJ1-1. The CDR3 has 13 amino acids. Germline loops: CDR1 SEHNR, CDR2 FQNEAQ (reference sequence). Complete variable domain (other parts from reference TRBV7-9 and TRBJ1-1): DTGVSQNPRHKITKRGQNVTFRCDPISEHNRLYWYRQTLGQGPEFLTYFQNEAQLEKSRLLSDRFSAERPKGSFSTLEIQRTEQGDSAMYLCASLYKSNTEAFFGQGTRLTVV.

This rearrangement joins TRBV11-2 to TRBJ2-2; there is no DNA to check the TCRdb D call of TRBD1. Germline CDR1 and CDR2: SGHAT and FQNNGV. The CDR3 is 15 residues long. The CDR3 reads CASSLGGGYTGELFF.

This chain connects TRBV7-9 to TRBJ2-6. The length of the CDR3 is 15 residues. Per the germline V gene, CDR1 is SEHNR and CDR2 is FQNEAQ (reference sequence). The CDR3 loop reads CASSLGPQGANVLTF. Full variable domain (outside the CDR3, taken from reference TRBV7-9 and TRBJ2-6): DTGVSQNPRHKITKRGQNVTFRCDPISEHNRLYWYRQTLGQGPEFLTYFQNEAQLEKSRLLSDRFSAERPKGSFSTLEIQRTEQGDSAMYLCASSLGPQGANVLTFGAGSRLTVL.

The chain employs TRBV7-9 and TRBJ2-3; TCRdb selects TRBD1, and the lack of DNA leaves this call unchecked. This CDR3 is built from 15 residues. The germline CDR1 and CDR2 sequences are SEHNR and FQNEAQ (reference sequence). CDR3 amino acids: CASSFGQGSTDTQYF. Full variable domain (rest looked up from reference TRBV7-9 and TRBJ2-3): DTGVSQNPRHKITKRGQNVTFRCDPISEHNRLYWYRQTLGQGPEFLTYFQNEAQLEKSRLLSDRFSAERPKGSFSTLEIQRTEQGDSAMYLCASSFGQGSTDTQYFGPGTRLTVL.

This chain joins TRBV20-1 and TRBJ1-1; the TRBD1 assignment by TCRdb is unverifiable without DNA. The CDR3 has 16 residues. Germline CDR1 reads DFQATT; CDR2 reads SNEGSKA (reference sequence). The CDR3 loop reads CSARDEPGQGFTEAFF.

The chain combines TRBV28 with TRBJ2-1; TCRdb's assignment of TRBD1 cannot be checked, as there is no DNA. Per germline, CDR1 MDHEN and CDR2 SYDVKM. CDR3 length: 15 residues. The CDR3 spells CASSFVRGTYNEQFF.

The rearrangement joins TRBV5-1 to TRBJ2-4; TCRdb's D call of TRBD1 is untestable without DNA. This CDR3 is built from 14 residues. Germline values: CDR1 SGHRS, CDR2 YFSETQ. This CDR3 reads CASSLETGVDIQYF. The full variable domain, completed using reference TRBV5-1 and TRBJ2-4, is KAGVTQTPRYLIKTRGQQVTLSCSPISGHRSVSWYQQTPGQGLQFLFEYFSETQRNKGNFPGRFSGRQFSNSRSEMNVSTLELGDSALYLCASSLETGVDIQYFGAGTRLSVL.

The V call is TRBV7-9, the J call TRBJ2-7; no DNA is available, so the TRBD1 call from TCRdb remains unchecked. The CDR3 sequence is 15 residues long. Germline V lookup: CDR1 SEHNR, CDR2 FQNEAQ (reference sequence). The CDR3 spells CASSSEGQGTYEQYF.

The chain has TRBV28 and TRBJ2-5; TCRdb designates TRBD1, a call that cannot be tested without DNA. The germline gives CDR1 MDHEN, CDR2 SYDVKM. The CDR3 runs to 13 residues. This CDR3 is CASTGTGQETQYF.

The chain uses TRBV27 and TRBJ2-7; checking the TCRdb D call of TRBD2 is not possible without DNA. CDR1 MNHEY and CDR2 SMNVEV come from the germline V gene (reference sequence). The CDR3 spans 16 residues. The chain's CDR3 is CASSPEREALAYEQYF.

The rearrangement uses TRBV7-6 and TRBJ2-2; checking the TCRdb D call of TRBD2 is not possible without DNA. The germline gives CDR1 SGHVS, CDR2 FNYEAQ. This CDR3 contains 16 residues. CDR3 protein: CASSGRDFTNTGELFF. Using reference TRBV7-6 and TRBJ2-2 for the parts outside the CDR3, the full variable domain is GAGVSQSPRYKVTKRGQDVALRCDPISGHVSLYWYRQALGQGPEFLTYFNYEAQQDKSGLPNDRFSAERPEGSISTLTIQRTEQRDSAMYRCASSGRDFTNTGELFFGEGSRLTVL.

J is TRBJ2-1 and V is TRBV7-2; checking the TCRdb D call of TRBD1 is not possible without DNA. Germline assignment: CDR1 SGHTA and CDR2 FQGNSA. The CDR3 length is 12 residues. This CDR3 reads CASTPPGNEQFF.

The chain has TRBV4-3 and TRBJ2-7; with no DNA, the TCRdb D assignment of TRBD1 cannot be verified. Per germline, CDR1 LGHNA and CDR2 YSLEER. The length of the CDR3 is 18 residues. The CDR3 is CASSQGTMGRGRGYEQYF.

The V call is TRBV25-1, the J call TRBJ2-7; TCRdb returns TRBD2, unconfirmable since there is no DNA. Per germline, CDR1 MGHDK and CDR2 SYGVNS. The CDR3 runs 14 residues. The CDR3 reads CASSGREAGDEQYF.

The V and J genes are TRBV7-9 and TRBJ2-1; as DNA is missing, the TRBD1 call by TCRdb cannot be tested. Germline V CDR1 and CDR2: SEHNR, FQNEAQ (reference sequence). The CDR3 is made up of 17 amino acids. CDR3: CASSRDRGSLSYNEQFF.

The rearrangement joins TRBV7-9 to TRBJ1-1; the TRBD1 assignment by TCRdb is unverifiable without DNA. Germline V CDR1 and CDR2: SEHNR, FQNEAQ (reference sequence). The CDR3 loop spans 14 amino acids. CDR3 residues: CASSLERPYTEAFF.

The CDR3 reads CAISGSAGGLYNEQFF. The V gene is TRBV10-3, the J gene TRBJ2-1; lacking DNA, the TRBD2 call made by TCRdb goes unchecked. Germline assignment: CDR1 ENHRY and CDR2 SYGVKD. There are 16 residues in the CDR3.

The chain uses TRBV29-1 and TRBJ1-1. CDR3 length equals 15 residues. In germline, CDR1 is SQVTM, CDR2 ANQGSEA. This CDR3 is CSVESHPGGGTEAFF.